This is a list of T cell receptor beta chains from one sample in a study of CD8+CD57+ T cells in acquired aplastic anemia. TCRdb recomputed calls from the reads with MiXCR, one row per CDR3 protein. Found here are around 200,000 distinct CDR3 sequences, about 50% of them singletons; the top ten hold 13%. What was sequenced was sorted CD4+, CD8+, or CD8+CD57+ T cells (not recorded which) from PBMCs. These receptors came from a human donor with aplastic anemia. The CDR3 runs from the conserved cysteine through the conserved F or W. A D gene is named only where the DNA matches it firmly. Some rows mark clone size as missing; the rest say once, few, many or name a class of expanded clone.

J: TRBJ2-3
length: 16
D: TRBD1
V: TRBV11-1
size: few
DNA: TGTGCCAGCAGCGAGGCAGGGGGCAAGCAAGGAGATACGCAGTATTTT
CDR3: CASSEAGGKQGDTQYF

J: TRBJ2-6
length: 17
D: -
V: TRBV11-2
size: -
DNA: TGTGCCAGCAGCGTTCCAGGGCAAGTTCCTGGGGCCAACGTCCTGACTTTC
CDR3: CASSVPGQVPGANVLTF

J: TRBJ2-1
length: 14
D: -
V: TRBV2
size: -
DNA: TGTGCCAGCAGTGAAGTGGCTGGATACAATGAGCAGTTCTTC
CDR3: CASSEVAGYNEQFF

J: TRBJ1-4
length: 13
D: -
V: TRBV3-1
size: -
DNA: TGTGCCAGCAGCCAAGGCTACAGGGAAAAACTGTTTTTT
CDR3: CASSQGYREKLFF

J: TRBJ1-2
length: 12
D: -
V: TRBV2
size: few
DNA: TGTGCCAGCAGGGAAGGGGCCGCTGGCTACACCTTC
CDR3: CASREGAAGYTF

J: TRBJ2-7
length: 11
D: -
V: TRBV20-1
size: many
DNA: TGCAGTGCTAGCGACAACGACGAGCAGTACTTC
CDR3: CSASDNDEQYF

J: TRBJ1-6
length: 15
D: -
V: TRBV5-5
size: -
DNA: TGTGCCAGCAGGACGGGGTCCGGGAACAATTCACCCCTCCACTTT
CDR3: CASRTGSGNNSPLHF

J: TRBJ2-3
length: 16
D: -
V: TRBV9
size: -
DNA: TGTGCCAGCAGCGTAGCTCTACGGGGGAGCACAGATACGCAGTATTTT
CDR3: CASSVALRGSTDTQYF

J: TRBJ2-7
length: 13
D: -
V: TRBV19
size: -
DNA: TGTGCCAGTAGTTCAGGGTACTCCTACGAGCAGTACTTC
CDR3: CASSSGYSYEQYF

J: TRBJ2-7
length: 13
D: TRBD2
V: TRBV20-1
size: -
DNA: TGCAGTGCTAGAGCTAGCGGGACCTACGAGCAGTACTTC
CDR3: CSARASGTYEQYF

J: TRBJ1-2
length: 14
D: -
V: TRBV7-6
size: -
DNA: TGTGCCAGCAGCTTAGCGCCCTCGCTGGATGGCTACACCTTC
CDR3: CASSLAPSLDGYTF

J: TRBJ1-3
length: 15
D: TRBD1
V: TRBV19
size: -
DNA: TGTGCCAGTAGTCCCCGGACAGGGGTAGGAAACACCATATATTTT
CDR3: CASSPRTGVGNTIYF

J: TRBJ1-5
length: 13
D: -
V: TRBV10-3
size: -
DNA: TGTGCCAGCAGTTGGACGGACAATCAGCCCCAGCACTTT
CDR3: CASSWTDNQPQHF

J: TRBJ2-5
length: 15
D: TRBD2
V: TRBV30
size: -
DNA: TGTGCCTGGAGGGGGCCTAGCGGGGGCCAAGAGACCCAGTACTTC
CDR3: CAWRGPSGGQETQYF

J: TRBJ1-2
length: 14
D: -
V: TRBV15
size: -
DNA: TGTGCCACCAGCGCTCGGACAGTCAGCTATGGCTACACCTTC
CDR3: CATSARTVSYGYTF

J: TRBJ1-5
length: 13
D: -
V: TRBV19
size: medium-sized
DNA: TGTGCCAGTAGTATAGATCGTGGTCAGCCCCAGCATTTT
CDR3: CASSIDRGQPQHF

J: TRBJ2-2
length: 18
D: TRBD2
V: TRBV9
size: many
DNA: TGTGCCAGCAGCACCAGACTAGCGGGGGGGATGAACACCGGGGAGCTGTTTTTT
CDR3: CASSTRLAGGMNTGELFF

J: TRBJ1-1
length: 15
D: -
V: TRBV4-3
size: -
DNA: TGCGCCAGCAGCCAAGATCGTGGAGGCGGCACTGAAGCTTTCTTT
CDR3: CASSQDRGGGTEAFF

J: TRBJ2-5
length: 14
D: -
V: TRBV29-1
size: -
DNA: TGCAGCGTATCCCGGACAGAGCTAAGAGAGACCCAGTACTTC
CDR3: CSVSRTELRETQYF

J: TRBJ1-5
length: 16
D: -
V: TRBV10-3
size: many
DNA: TGTGCCATCAGTGAGATTGGACAGAAGCCTAATCAGCCCCAGCATTTT
CDR3: CAISEIGQKPNQPQHF

J: TRBJ2-2
length: 13
D: -
V: TRBV25-1
size: -
DNA: TGTGCCAGCAGTGAATCGGGGTCGGGGGAGCTGTTTTTT
CDR3: CASSESGSGELFF

J: TRBJ1-1
length: 12
D: -
V: TRBV7-2
size: -
DNA: TGTGCCAGCAGCTTGGGAGGGAAGGGAGCTTTCTTT
CDR3: CASSLGGKGAFF

J: TRBJ2-1
length: 14
D: -
V: TRBV2
size: -
DNA: TGTGCCAGCAGGGCAGAGACCGGGGACAATGAGCAGTTCTTC
CDR3: CASRAETGDNEQFF

J: TRBJ1-6
length: 15
D: -
V: TRBV20-1
size: -
DNA: TGCAGTGCTAGAGTGGGGGCGGCCTATAATTCACCCCTCCACTTT
CDR3: CSARVGAAYNSPLHF

J: TRBJ1-1
length: 12
D: -
V: TRBV30
size: -
DNA: TGTGCCTGGAGTTTGATTGCCACTGAAGCTTTCTTT
CDR3: CAWSLIATEAFF

J: TRBJ1-1
length: 14
D: -
V: TRBV18
size: -
DNA: TGTGCCAGCTCCCCAAGCTCAGGGAACACTGAAGCTTTCTTT
CDR3: CASSPSSGNTEAFF

J: TRBJ1-5
length: 13
D: -
V: TRBV18
size: -
DNA: TGTGCCAGCTCACCAAATTGGGATCAGCCCCAGCATTTT
CDR3: CASSPNWDQPQHF

J: TRBJ1-1
length: 16
D: -
V: TRBV11-2
size: -
DNA: TGTGCCAACAGCCCTCGGATGAATCATCTGAACACTGAAGCTTTCTTT
CDR3: CANSPRMNHLNTEAFF

J: TRBJ2-1
length: 16
D: TRBD2
V: TRBV7-3
size: once
DNA: TGTGCCAGCAGCTTAACCGGGACTAGCCAATTGAATGAGCAGCTCTTC
CDR3: CASSLTGTSQLNEQLF

J: TRBJ2-7
length: 12
D: -
V: TRBV20-1
size: -
DNA: TGCAGTGCTAGAGGAAGGGAGTACGAGCAGTACTTC
CDR3: CSARGREYEQYF

J: TRBJ1-2
length: 13
D: -
V: TRBV7-8
size: few
DNA: TGTGCCAGCAGCCTCCGTGACAGGCTCGGCTACACCTTC
CDR3: CASSLRDRLGYTF

J: TRBJ2-7
length: 14
D: -
V: TRBV25-1
size: many
DNA: TGTGCCAGCAGTGAATTAAGGGACAACTACGAGCAGTACTTC
CDR3: CASSELRDNYEQYF

J: TRBJ1-3
length: 14
D: -
V: TRBV6-1
size: many
DNA: TGTGCCAGCAGGACATGGACGGACGGAAACACCATATATTTT
CDR3: CASRTWTDGNTIYF

J: TRBJ1-5
length: 14
D: TRBD1
V: TRBV7-2
size: many
DNA: TGTGCCAGCAGCCCACGGACAGGGAATCAGCCCCAGCATTTT
CDR3: CASSPRTGNQPQHF

J: TRBJ2-7
length: 12
D: -
V: TRBV20-1
size: many
DNA: TGCAGTGCCGTTTATACAGCTTACGAGCAGTACTTC
CDR3: CSAVYTAYEQYF

J: TRBJ2-7
length: 11
D: -
V: TRBV19
size: many
DNA: TGTGCCAGTAGTATAGCAGGGGAGCAGTACTTC
CDR3: CASSIAGEQYF

J: TRBJ2-3
length: 13
D: TRBD1
V: TRBV19
size: -
DNA: TGTGCCAGTAGTACGGGACAGACAGATACGCAGTATTTT
CDR3: CASSTGQTDTQYF

J: TRBJ1-2
length: 15
D: TRBD1
V: TRBV12-3/TRBV12-4
size: many
DNA: TGTGCCAGCAGTTCTTTTTACAGGGGTGACTATGGCTACACCTTC
CDR3: CASSSFYRGDYGYTF

J: TRBJ2-2
length: 14
D: -
V: TRBV19
size: few
DNA: TGTGCCAGTAGTATAGATCTCGCAGCTGGGGAGCTGTTTTTT
CDR3: CASSIDLAAGELFF